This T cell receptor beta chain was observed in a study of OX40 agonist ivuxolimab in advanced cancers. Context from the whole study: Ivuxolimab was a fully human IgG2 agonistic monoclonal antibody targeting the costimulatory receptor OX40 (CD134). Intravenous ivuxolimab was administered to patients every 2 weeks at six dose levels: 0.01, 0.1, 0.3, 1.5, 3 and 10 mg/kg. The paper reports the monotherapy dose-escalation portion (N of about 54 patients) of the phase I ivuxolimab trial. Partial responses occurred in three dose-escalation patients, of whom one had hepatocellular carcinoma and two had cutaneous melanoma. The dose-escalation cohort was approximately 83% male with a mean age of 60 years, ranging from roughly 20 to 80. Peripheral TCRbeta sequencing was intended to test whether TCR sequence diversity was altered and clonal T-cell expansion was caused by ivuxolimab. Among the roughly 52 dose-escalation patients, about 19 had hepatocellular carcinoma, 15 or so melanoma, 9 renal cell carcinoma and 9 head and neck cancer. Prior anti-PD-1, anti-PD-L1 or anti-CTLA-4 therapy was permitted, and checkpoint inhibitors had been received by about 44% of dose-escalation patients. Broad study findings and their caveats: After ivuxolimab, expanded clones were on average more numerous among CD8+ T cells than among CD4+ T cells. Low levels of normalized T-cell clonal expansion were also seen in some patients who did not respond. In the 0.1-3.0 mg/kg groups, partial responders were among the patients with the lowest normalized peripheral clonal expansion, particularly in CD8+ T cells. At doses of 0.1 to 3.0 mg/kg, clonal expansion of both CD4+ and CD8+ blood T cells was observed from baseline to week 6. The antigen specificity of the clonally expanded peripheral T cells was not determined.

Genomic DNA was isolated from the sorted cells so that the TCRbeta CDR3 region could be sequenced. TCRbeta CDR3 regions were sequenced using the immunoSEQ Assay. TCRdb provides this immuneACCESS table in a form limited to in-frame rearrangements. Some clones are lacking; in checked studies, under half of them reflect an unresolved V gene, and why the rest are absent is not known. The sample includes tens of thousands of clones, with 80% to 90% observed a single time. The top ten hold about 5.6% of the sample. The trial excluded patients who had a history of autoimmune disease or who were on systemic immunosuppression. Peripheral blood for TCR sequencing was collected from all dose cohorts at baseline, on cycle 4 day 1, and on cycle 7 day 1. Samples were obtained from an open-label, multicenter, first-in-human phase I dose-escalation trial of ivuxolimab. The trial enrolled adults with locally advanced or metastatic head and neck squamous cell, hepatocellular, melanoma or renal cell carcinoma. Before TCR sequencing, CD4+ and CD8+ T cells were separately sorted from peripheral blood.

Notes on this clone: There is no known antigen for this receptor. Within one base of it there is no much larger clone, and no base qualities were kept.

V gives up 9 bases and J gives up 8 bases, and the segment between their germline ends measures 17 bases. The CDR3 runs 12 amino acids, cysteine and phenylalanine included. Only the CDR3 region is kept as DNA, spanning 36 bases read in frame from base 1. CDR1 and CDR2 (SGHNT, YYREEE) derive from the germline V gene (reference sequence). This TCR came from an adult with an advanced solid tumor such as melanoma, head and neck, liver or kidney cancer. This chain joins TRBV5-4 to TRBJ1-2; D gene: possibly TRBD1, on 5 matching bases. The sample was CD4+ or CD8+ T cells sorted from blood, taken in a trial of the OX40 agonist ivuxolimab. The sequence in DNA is TGTGCCACTCACGGGGACGTAAGCGGCTACACCTTC. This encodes CATHGDVSGYTF.